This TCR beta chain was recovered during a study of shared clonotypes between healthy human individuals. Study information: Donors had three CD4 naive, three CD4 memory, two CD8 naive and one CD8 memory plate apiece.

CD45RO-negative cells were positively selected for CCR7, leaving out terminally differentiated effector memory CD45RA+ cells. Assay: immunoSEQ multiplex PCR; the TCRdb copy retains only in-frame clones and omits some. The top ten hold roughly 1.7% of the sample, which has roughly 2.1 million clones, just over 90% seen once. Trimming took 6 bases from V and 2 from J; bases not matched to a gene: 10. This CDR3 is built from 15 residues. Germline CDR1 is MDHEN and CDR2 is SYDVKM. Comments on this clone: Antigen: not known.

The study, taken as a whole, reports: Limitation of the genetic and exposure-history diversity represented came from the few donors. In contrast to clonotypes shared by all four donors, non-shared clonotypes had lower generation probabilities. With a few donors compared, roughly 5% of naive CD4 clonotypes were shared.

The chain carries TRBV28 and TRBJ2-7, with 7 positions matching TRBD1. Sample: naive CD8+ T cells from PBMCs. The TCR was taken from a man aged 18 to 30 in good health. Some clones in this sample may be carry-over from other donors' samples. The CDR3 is CASSSLGTVTYEQYF. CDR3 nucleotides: TGTGCCAGCAGCTCCCTCGGGACAGTGACCTACGAGCAGTACTTC. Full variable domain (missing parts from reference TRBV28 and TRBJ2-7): DVKVTQSSRYLVKRTGEKVFLECVQDMDHENMFWYRQDPGLGLRLIYFSYDVKMKEKGDIPEGYSVSREKKERFSLILESASTNQTSMYLCASSSLGTVTYEQYFGPGTRLTVT.